The 22 T cell receptor beta chains listed next were all sequenced from one sample in a study of blood T cell repertoires in COVID-19. Clones were sequenced by immunoSEQ multiplex PCR, and TCRdb holds only the in-frame ones, with some missing. The data show 200,000 to 250,000 clones, roughly 90% seen once. The material sequenced was PBMCs or T cells enriched from blood (not recorded which). The source of these receptors is a woman aged 25 to 39 who had recovered from COVID-19.

A word on this clone: The same CDR3 arises from other DNA sequences in this sample as well. The gene calls are TRBV7-8 and TRBJ1-2; 7 nucleotides align to TRBD1. CDR3 size: 13 residues. The germline V gene has CDR1 SGHVS and CDR2 FQNEAQ. Unmatched junction bases numbered 1, after V lost 3 bases and J lost 3 bases. The CDR3 is CASSFTGDYGYTF. The CDR3 region has the DNA TGTGCCAGCAGCTTCACAGGGGACTATGGCTACACCTTC. The variable domain in full, with the rest retrieved from reference TRBV7-8 and TRBJ1-2, is GAGVSQSPRYKVAKRGQDVALRCDPISGHVSLFWYQQALGQGPEFLTYFQNEAQLDKSGLPSDRFFAERPEGSVSTLKIQRTQQEDSAVYLCASSFTGDYGYTFGSGTRLTVV.

The J gene is TRBJ2-7, the V gene TRBV6-1; D is ambiguous. This CDR3 region has 13 residues. From germline, CDR1 is MNHNS and CDR2 SASEGT. The V and J ends lost 0 bases and 7 bases respectively, with 10 bases between them. The CDR3 coding sequence is TGTGCCAGCAGTGAAGCCCCTCACGGGGAGCAGTACTTC. Amino acids: CASSEAPHGEQYF.

V and J are TRBV10-2 and TRBJ2-3; 9 positions match TRBD2. Germline V gene data show CDR1 as WSHSY and CDR2 as SAAADI. This CDR3 has 15 residues. The V segment lost 3 bases and the J segment 7 bases; nucleotides outside the gene matches: 8. The CDR3 DNA is TGCGCCAGCAGTGAAGGGCGGGGGGGGTCATATACGCAGTATTTT. As protein: CASSEGRGGSYTQYF.

The chain combines TRBV19 with TRBJ2-2; 14 positions agree with TRBD2. This CDR3 has 16 residues. V shed 5 bases and J 6 bases; nucleotides not matched to a gene: 5. Germline V gene data show CDR1 as LNHDA and CDR2 as SQIVND (reference sequence). CDR3 sequence: CASSPKTSGGAGELFF. The CDR3 nucleotides read TGTGCCAGTAGTCCTAAGACTAGCGGGGGGGCCGGGGAGCTGTTTTTT.

This clone was counted between two and nine times. This chain connects TRBV4-3 to TRBJ1-6; 7 nucleotides align to TRBD1. V gave up 1 base and J gave up 7 bases; unmatched junction bases: 4. The germline V gene has CDR1 LGHNA and CDR2 YSLEER. CDR3 length equals 15 residues. The CDR3 sequence is CASSQADRRNSPLHF. DNA for the CDR3: TGCGCCAGCAGCCAAGCGGACAGGAGGAATTCACCCCTCCACTTT.

In this sample, this clone turned up a few times. The same CDR3 also results from other DNA sequences found in this sample. This chain joins TRBV3-1 (or the pseudogene TRBV3-2) and TRBJ2-1; the D gene is possibly TRBD2 (6 bases). CDR1 is LGHDT and CDR2 is YNNKEL in the germline V gene (reference sequence). The CDR3 extends over 16 amino acids. Trimming removed 0 bases from V and 0 bases from J, with 9 bases in between. The DNA for the CDR3 is TGTGCCAGCAGCCAAGAAGGAGGGGCCTCCTACAATGAGCAGTTCTTC. Translation gives CASSQEGGASYNEQFF.

This chain joins TRBV7-8 and TRBJ1-6; 7 bases map to TRBD1. The CDR3 spans 16 residues. Germline V gene data show CDR1 as SGHVS and CDR2 as FQNEAQ. The ends lost 5 bases at V and 5 bases at J; junction bases unmatched: 9. Here the CDR3 reads CASSPYRGRNNSPLHF. The CDR3 DNA reads TGTGCCAGCAGCCCCTACAGGGGACGGAATAATTCACCCCTCCACTTT.

The rearrangement links TRBV28 to TRBJ1-3, with 7 bases lining up with TRBD1. The CDR3 length is 17 residues. V dropped 2 bases and J dropped 0; count of bases not matched to a gene: 7. Germline CDR1 and CDR2: MDHEN and SYDVKM. CDR3 in DNA: TGTGCCAGCAGTTTAGTACAGGGGATTAGCTCTGGAAACACCATATATTTT. Residues: CASSLVQGISSGNTIYF.

The chain is built from TRBV4-1 and TRBJ2-5; TRBD2 matches at 11 bases. The CDR3 consists of 18 residues. V was clipped by 2 bases and J by 0 bases; unmatched bases: 8. Germline V CDR1 and CDR2: MGHRA, YSYEKL. Here the CDR3 reads CASSQYLAGGENQETQYF. Here the CDR3 DNA reads TGCGCCAGCAGCCAATATTTAGCGGGGGGGGAAAACCAAGAGACCCAGTACTTC.

The genes are TRBV11-3 and TRBJ2-7; D is possibly TRBD1 (5 bases). Trimming removed 5 bases at V and 6 bases at J, with 11 bases between. Looked up from germline, CDR1 is SGHNT and CDR2 is YENEEA. The CDR3 spans 12 residues. The CDR3 DNA is TGTGCCAGCAGCCAATACCAGGGCGAGCAGTACTTC. Amino acids: CASSQYQGEQYF.

The chain joins TRBV11-3 to TRBJ2-1; D might be TRBD2 (6 bases). The CDR3 has 15 residues. Germline CDR1 is SGHNT and CDR2 is YENEEA. Trimming took off 0 bases at V and 5 bases at J, with 11 bases between the two ends. DNA of the CDR3: TGTGCCAGCAGCTTAGAGGGAGGCGATCACAATGAGCAGTTCTTC. Its protein product is CASSLEGGDHNEQFF.

V is TRBV19 and J is TRBJ2-5, with 7 bases matching TRBD2. Per the germline V gene, CDR1 is LNHDA and CDR2 is SQIVND (reference sequence). The J segment lost 0 bases and the V segment lost 2 bases, leaving 3 bases of the junction unmatched. The CDR3 has 15 residues. CDR3 DNA: TGTGCCAGTAGTATAAACGGGGGGAACCAAGAGACCCAGTACTTC. Protein sequence: CASSINGGNQETQYF.

The V and J genes are TRBV7-3 and TRBJ1-2; no clear D gene. In germline, CDR1 is SGHTA, CDR2 FQGTGA. V lost 5 bases, J lost 8 bases, and 15 bases lay in between. This CDR3 comprises 13 residues. The CDR3 DNA is TGTGCCAGCAGCCCCTCCGACGGACTAGGCTACACCTTC. This translates into CASSPSDGLGYTF.

The chain employs TRBV6-6 and TRBJ2-1, with a tentative D call TRBD1 (5 bases). Germline loops: CDR1 MNHNY, CDR2 SVGAGI (reference sequence). The V and J ends lost 7 bases and 3 bases respectively, with 13 bases between them. This CDR3 has 14 amino acids. The CDR3, as DNA: TGTGCCAGCACCGCCAGGGAAAACTACAATGAGCAGTTCTTC. The encoded protein is CASTARENYNEQFF.

The chain employs TRBV4-1 and TRBJ2-3; 9 positions agree with TRBD2. CDR3 length: 16 amino acids. After removal of 4 bases from V and 2 bases from J, the junction contained 7 bases not matched to a gene. Per germline, CDR1 MGHRA and CDR2 YSYEKL. The CDR3 DNA reads TGCGCCAGCAGCCTACGAGCGGGGGGCCTCACAGATACGCAGTATTTT. This gives the protein CASSLRAGGLTDTQYF.

Here the CDR3 DNA reads TGTGCCAGCAGCCCGACAGGGGGCTTAGAAAAACTGTTTTTT. Its translation: CASSPTGGLEKLFF. This chain uses TRBV11-2 with TRBJ1-4; 10 positions agree with TRBD1. The CDR3 extends over 14 amino acids. The junction had 5 bases not matched to a gene; V was cut back by 5 bases and J by 8 bases. The germline CDR1 and CDR2 sequences are SGHAT and FQNNGV.

The CDR3 sequence: CASAPGANYGYTF. The CDR3 nucleotides read TGTGCCAGCGCCCCGGGAGCTAACTATGGCTACACCTTC. The rearrangement joins TRBV5-6 to TRBJ1-2; D remains ambiguous. The CDR3 is 13 amino acids. Deletions cut 7 bases from V and 0 bases from J, with 10 bases between. Germline V CDR1 and CDR2: SGHDT, YYEEEE.

The V gene is TRBV7-2, the J gene TRBJ2-3; perhaps TRBD2 as D (6 bases). V was shortened by 5 bases and J by 2 bases, with 11 bases between the two germline ends. Germline V gene sequence: CDR1 SGHTA, CDR2 FQGNSA. The CDR3 totals 14 residues. CDR3 in amino acids: CASSPQRATDTQYF. In DNA, the CDR3 is TGTGCCAGCAGCCCCCAGCGGGCCACAGATACGCAGTATTTT.

The chain carries TRBV10-3 and TRBJ1-2, with 11 bases aligning to TRBD1. The junction had 0 bases not matched to a gene; V was cut back by 6 bases and J by 3 bases. The germline V gene encodes CDR1 ENHRY and CDR2 SYGVKD. This CDR3 region has 13 residues. CDR3: CAIRGQGDYGYTF. DNA for the CDR3: TGTGCCATCAGGGGACAGGGGGACTATGGCTACACCTTC.

The chain joins TRBV5-1 to TRBJ1-3; D is uncertain. V was clipped by 5 bases and J by 0 bases, with 12 bases between them. CDR1 SGHRS and CDR2 YFSETQ come from the germline V gene. The CDR3 extends over 15 amino acids. The DNA of the CDR3 is TGCGCCAGCAGGAGAACCCGTGACTCTGGAAACACCATATATTTT. Protein: CASRRTRDSGNTIYF.

The chain uses TRBV19 and TRBJ1-1; 9 nucleotides align to TRBD1. With V trimmed by 0 bases and J by 0 bases, 14 bases remained unmatched. Per the germline V gene, CDR1 is LNHDA and CDR2 is SQIVND (reference sequence). The CDR3 sequence is 20 residues long. Here the CDR3 reads CASSIDLADRGYVMNTEAFF. As DNA, the CDR3 is TGTGCCAGTAGTATAGATCTGGCGGACAGGGGTTATGTGATGAACACTGAAGCTTTCTTT.

V and J are TRBV2 and TRBJ1-5; no reliable D call. This CDR3 spans 13 amino acids. V was trimmed by 11 bases and J by 0 bases, leaving 11 bases between them. Germline V gene data show CDR1 as SNHLY and CDR2 as FYNNEI. CDR3 bases: TGTGCCGGAGGAAAGGGTAGCAATCAGCCCCAGCATTTT. The encoded protein is CAGGKGSNQPQHF.